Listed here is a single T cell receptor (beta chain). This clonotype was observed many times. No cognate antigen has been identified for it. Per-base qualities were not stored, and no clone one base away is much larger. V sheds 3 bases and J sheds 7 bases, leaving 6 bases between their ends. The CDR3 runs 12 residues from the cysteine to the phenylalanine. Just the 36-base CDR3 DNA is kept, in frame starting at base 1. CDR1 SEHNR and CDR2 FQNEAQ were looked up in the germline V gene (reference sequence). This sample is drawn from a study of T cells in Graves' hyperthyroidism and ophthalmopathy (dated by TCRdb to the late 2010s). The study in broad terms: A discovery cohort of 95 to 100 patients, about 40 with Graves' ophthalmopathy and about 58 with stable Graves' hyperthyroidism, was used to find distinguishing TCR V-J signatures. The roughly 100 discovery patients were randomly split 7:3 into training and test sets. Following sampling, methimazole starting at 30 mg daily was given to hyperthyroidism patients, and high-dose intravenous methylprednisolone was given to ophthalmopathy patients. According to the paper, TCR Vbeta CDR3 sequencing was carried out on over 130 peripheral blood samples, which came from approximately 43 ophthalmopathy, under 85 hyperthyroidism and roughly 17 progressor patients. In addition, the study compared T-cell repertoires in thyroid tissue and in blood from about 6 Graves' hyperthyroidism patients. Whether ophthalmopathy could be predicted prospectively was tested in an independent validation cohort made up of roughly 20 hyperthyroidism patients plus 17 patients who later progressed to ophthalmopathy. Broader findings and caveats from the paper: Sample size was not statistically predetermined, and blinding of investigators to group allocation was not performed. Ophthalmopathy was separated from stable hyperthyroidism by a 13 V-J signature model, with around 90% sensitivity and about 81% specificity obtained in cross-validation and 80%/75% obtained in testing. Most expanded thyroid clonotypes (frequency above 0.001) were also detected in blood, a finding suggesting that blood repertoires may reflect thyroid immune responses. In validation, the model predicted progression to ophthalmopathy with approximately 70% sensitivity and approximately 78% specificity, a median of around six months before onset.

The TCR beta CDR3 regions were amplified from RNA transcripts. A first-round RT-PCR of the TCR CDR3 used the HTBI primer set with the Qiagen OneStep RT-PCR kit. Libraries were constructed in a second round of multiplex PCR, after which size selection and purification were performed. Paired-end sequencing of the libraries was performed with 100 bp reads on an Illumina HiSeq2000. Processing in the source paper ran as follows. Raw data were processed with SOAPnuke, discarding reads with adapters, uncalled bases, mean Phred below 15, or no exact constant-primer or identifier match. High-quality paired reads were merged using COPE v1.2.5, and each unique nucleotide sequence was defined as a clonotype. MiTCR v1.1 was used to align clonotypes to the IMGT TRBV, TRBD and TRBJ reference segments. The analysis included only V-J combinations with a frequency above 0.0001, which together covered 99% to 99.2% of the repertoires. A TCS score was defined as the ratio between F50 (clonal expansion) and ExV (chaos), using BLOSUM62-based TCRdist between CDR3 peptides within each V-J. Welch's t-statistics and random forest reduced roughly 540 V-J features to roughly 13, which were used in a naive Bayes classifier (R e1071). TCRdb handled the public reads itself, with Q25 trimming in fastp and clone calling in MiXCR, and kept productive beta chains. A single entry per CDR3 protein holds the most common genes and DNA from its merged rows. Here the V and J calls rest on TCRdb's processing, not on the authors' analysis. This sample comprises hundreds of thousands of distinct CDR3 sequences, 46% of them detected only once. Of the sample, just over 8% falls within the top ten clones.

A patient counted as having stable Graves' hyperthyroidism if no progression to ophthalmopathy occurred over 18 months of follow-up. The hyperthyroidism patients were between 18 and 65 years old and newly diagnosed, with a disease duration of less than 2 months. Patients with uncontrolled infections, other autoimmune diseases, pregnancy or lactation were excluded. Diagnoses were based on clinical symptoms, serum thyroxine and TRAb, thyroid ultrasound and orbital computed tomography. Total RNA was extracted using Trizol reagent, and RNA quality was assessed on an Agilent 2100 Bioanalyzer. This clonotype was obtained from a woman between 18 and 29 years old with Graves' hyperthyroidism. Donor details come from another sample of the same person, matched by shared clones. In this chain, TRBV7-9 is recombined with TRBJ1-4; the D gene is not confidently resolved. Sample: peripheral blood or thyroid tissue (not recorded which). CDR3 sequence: CASSLEAEKLFF. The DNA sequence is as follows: TGTGCCAGCAGCTTGGAAGCTGAAAAACTGTTTTTT.